This entry describes one T cell receptor (beta chain). Its specificity is not known. Germline CDR1 and CDR2: MNHEY and SMNVEV (reference sequence). The trim removed 0 bases at V and 0 bases at J, leaving 5 bases unmatched. The CDR3 is made up of 17 amino acids. These data originate in a study of T cell repertoires in cytomegalovirus infection. TCRdb processed the reads anew with MiXCR; each CDR3 protein has one entry. The sample holds about 89,000 distinct CDR3 sequences, 25% to 30% seen once. Sample: CD8+ T cells from cultured PBMCs, taken from culture after CMV antigen stimulation. The TCR was taken from a human donor in good health (CMV status not recorded). Some clones in this sample may be carry-over from other donors' samples. The chain employs TRBV27 and TRBJ1-5; 7 bases align to TRBD1. The CDR3, as DNA: TGTGCCAGCAGTTTATCCGGGACAGTTTATAGCAATCAGCCCCAGCATTTT. Residues: CASSLSGTVYSNQPQHF.